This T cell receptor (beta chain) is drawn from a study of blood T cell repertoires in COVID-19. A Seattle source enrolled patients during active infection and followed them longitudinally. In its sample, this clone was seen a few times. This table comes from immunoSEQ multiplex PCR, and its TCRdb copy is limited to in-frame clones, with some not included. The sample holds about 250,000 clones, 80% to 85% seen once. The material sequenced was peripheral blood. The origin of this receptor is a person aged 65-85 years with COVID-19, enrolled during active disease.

The CDR3 coding sequence is TGTGCCAGCAGTGAGAACAGGGGGAACACCATATATTTT. Translating gives CASSENRGNTIYF. The gene calls are TRBV2 and TRBJ1-3, with 8 bases fitting TRBD1. Germline CDR1 reads SNHLY; CDR2 reads FYNNEI. The J segment lost 7 bases and the V segment lost 3 bases, leaving 2 bases of the junction unmatched. This CDR3 is 13 amino acids long. The variable domain in full, with the rest retrieved from reference TRBV2 and TRBJ1-3, is EPEVTQTPSHQVTQMGQEVILRCVPISNHLYFYWYRQILGQKVEFLVSFYNNEISEKSEIFDDQFSVERPDGSNFTLKIRSTKLEDSAMYFCASSENRGNTIYFGEGSWLTVV.